This T cell receptor beta chain was recovered during a study of early T cells in non-severe SARS-CoV-2 infection. Study at large: Chains were unpaired, as sequencing was done on bulk RNA from unsorted whole blood.

This clonotype was observed many times. The antigen is unknown. The germline V gene encodes CDR1 MDHEN and CDR2 SYDVKM. The CDR3 has 17 amino acids. With V trimmed by 4 bases and J by 4 bases, 8 bases remained unmatched. Study-level points and caveats: Missing private and CD4 specificities, VDJdb matching favored anti-spike CD8 responses.

Researchers tagged individual cDNA molecules with unique molecular identifiers. In TCRdb, the 5' RACE reads were re-called with MiXCR into one record per CDR3 protein. Among more than 80,000 distinct CDR3 sequences listed, approximately 11% were seen once. The chain carries TRBV28 and TRBJ2-3; 13 nucleotides line up with TRBD2. Sequencing was carried out using whole blood. The origin of this receptor is an adult who was a healthcare worker with PCR-confirmed SARS-CoV-2 infection or an uninfected control (not recorded which). The CDR3 DNA reads as TGTGCCAGCAGTTCAACTAGCGGGAGGGCTTTGGCAGATACGCAGTATTTT. It translates to CASSSTSGRALADTQYF.